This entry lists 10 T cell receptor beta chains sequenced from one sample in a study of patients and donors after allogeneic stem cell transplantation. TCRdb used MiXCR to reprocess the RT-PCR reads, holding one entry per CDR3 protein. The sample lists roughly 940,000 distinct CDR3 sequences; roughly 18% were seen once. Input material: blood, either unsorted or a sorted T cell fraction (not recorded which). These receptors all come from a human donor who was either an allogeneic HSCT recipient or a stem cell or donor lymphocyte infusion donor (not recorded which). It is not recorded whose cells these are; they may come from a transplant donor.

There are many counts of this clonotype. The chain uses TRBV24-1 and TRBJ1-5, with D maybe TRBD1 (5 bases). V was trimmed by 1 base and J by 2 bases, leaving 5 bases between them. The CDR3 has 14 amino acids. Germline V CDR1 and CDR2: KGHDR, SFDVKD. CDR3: CATSDLGGNQPQHF. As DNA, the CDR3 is TGTGCCACCAGTGATTTAGGGGGCAATCAGCCCCAGCATTTT.

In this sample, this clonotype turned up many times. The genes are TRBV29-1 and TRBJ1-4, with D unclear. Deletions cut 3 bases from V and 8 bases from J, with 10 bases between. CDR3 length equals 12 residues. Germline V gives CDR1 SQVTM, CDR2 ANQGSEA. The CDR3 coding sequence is TGCAGCGTTGATCAGGATCAAGAAAAACTGTTTTTT. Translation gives CSVDQDQEKLFF.

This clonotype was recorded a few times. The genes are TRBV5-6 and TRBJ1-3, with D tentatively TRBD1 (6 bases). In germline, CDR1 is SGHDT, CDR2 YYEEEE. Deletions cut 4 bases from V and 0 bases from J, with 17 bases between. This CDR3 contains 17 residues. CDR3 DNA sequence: TGTGCCAGCAGCGGGGAGGGGGTGAAGAGCTCTGGAAACACCATATATTTT. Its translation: CASSGEGVKSSGNTIYF. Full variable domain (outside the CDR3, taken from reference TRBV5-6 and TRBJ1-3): DAGVTQSPTHLIKTRGQQVTLRCSPKSGHDTVSWYQQALGQGPQFIFQYYEEEERQRGNFPDRFSGHQFPNYSSELNVNALLLGDSALYLCASSGEGVKSSGNTIYFGEGSWLTVV.

The CDR3 sequence is CASSETFQGDEQYF. CDR3 DNA sequence: TGTGCCAGCAGCGAGACCTTTCAGGGGGACGAGCAGTACTTC. The chain links TRBV9 to TRBJ2-7; 7 nucleotides line up with TRBD1. The trim removed 3 bases at V and 5 bases at J, leaving 8 bases unmatched. The germline gives CDR1 SGDLS, CDR2 YYNGEE. The CDR3 has 14 amino acids.

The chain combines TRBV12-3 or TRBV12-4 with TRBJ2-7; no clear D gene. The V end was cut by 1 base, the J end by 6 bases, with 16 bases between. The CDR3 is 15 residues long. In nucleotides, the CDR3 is TGTGCCAGCAGTTTAGATAGCATAACAACCGGCGAGCAGTACTTC. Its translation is CASSLDSITTGEQYF.

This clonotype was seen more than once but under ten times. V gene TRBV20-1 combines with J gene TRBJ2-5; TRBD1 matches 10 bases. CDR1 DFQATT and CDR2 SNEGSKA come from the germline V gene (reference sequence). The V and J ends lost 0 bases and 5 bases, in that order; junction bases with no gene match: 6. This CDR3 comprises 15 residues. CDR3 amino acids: CSARDWDRGRETQYF. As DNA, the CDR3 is TGCAGTGCTAGAGATTGGGACAGGGGTCGGGAGACCCAGTACTTC.

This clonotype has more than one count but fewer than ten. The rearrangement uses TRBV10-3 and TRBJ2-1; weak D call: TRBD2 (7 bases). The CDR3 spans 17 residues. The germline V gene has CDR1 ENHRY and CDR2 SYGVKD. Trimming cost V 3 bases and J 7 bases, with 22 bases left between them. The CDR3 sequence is CAISETGVRGGLNEQFF. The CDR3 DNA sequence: TGTGCCATCAGTGAAACGGGGGTAAGGGGGGGCCTGAATGAGCAGTTCTTC.

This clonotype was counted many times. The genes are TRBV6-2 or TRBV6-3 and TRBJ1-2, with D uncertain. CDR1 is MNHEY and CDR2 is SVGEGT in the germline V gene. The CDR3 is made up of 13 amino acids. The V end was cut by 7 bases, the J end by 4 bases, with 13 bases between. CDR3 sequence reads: CASNRGVGYGYTF. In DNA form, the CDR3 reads TGTGCCAGCAATCGGGGAGTAGGCTATGGCTACACCTTC.

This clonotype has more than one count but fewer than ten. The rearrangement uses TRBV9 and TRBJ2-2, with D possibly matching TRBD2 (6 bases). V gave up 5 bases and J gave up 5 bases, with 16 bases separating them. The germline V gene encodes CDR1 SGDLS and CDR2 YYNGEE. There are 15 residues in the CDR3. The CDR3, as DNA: TGTGCCAGCAGGGGATCGCGGGGTAAAACCGGGGAGCTGTTTTTT. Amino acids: CASRGSRGKTGELFF.

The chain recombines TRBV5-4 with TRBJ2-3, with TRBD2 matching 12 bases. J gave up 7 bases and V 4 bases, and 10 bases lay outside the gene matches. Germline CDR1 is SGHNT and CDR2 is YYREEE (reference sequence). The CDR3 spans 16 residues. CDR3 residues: CASSTRLAGDGNTQYF. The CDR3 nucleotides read TGTGCCAGCAGCACCAGACTAGCGGGGGATGGGAATACGCAGTATTTT. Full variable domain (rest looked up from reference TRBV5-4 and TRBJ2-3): ETGVTQSPTHLIKTRGQQVTLRCSSQSGHNTVSWYQQALGQGPQFIFQYYREEENGRGNFPPRFSGLQFPNYSSELNVNALELDDSALYLCASSTRLAGDGNTQYFGPGTRLTVL.